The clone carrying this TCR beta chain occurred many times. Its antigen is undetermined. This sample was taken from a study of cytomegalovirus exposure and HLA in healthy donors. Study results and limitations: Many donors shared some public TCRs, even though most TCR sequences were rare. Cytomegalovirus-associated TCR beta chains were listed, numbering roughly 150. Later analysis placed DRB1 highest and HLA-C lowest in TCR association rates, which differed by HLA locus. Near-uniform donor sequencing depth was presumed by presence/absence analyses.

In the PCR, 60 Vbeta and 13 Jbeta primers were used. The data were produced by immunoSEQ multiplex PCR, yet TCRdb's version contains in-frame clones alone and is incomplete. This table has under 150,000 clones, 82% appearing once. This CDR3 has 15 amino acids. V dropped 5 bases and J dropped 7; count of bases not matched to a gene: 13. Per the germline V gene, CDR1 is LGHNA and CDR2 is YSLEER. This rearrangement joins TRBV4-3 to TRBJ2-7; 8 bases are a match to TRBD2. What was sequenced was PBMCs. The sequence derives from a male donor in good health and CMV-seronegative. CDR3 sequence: CASSSTLAGSEEQYF. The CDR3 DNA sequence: TGCGCCAGCAGCTCTACGTTAGCGGGATCGGAAGAGCAGTACTTC.